These 28 T cell receptor beta chains share one sample of origin, sequenced in a study of blood T cell repertoires in COVID-19. Profiling relied on immunoSEQ multiplex PCR, and the TCRdb table lists in-frame clones only, not all of them. The table has approximately 300,000 clones, roughly 90% seen once. Sample: PBMCs or T cells enriched from blood (not recorded which). The receptor source for this set is a young woman who had recovered from COVID-19.

This clone was counted once. The chain employs TRBV7-6 and TRBJ2-2, with 7 bases identical to TRBD1. This CDR3 comprises 16 residues. Germline CDR1 reads SGHVS; CDR2 reads FNYEAQ. Trimming cost V 7 bases and J 1 base; bases outside gene matches: 9. The CDR3 sequence: CASTRSNRGNTGELFF. CDR3 bases: TGTGCCAGCACCCGCAGCAACAGGGGGAACACCGGGGAGCTGTTTTTT.

This rearrangement joins TRBV29-1 to TRBJ1-2, with a possible D match to TRBD1 (5 bases). V lost 6 bases to trimming and J lost 4 bases, with 24 bases between them. The germline CDR1 and CDR2 sequences are SQVTM and ANQGSEA. The CDR3 spans 16 residues. CDR3 nucleotides: TGCAGCGTCAGAAAACTCGAAGGGAGGGACGGCTATGGCTACACCTTC. Translation gives CSVRKLEGRDGYGYTF.

The count of this clone is one. The chain links TRBV20-1 to TRBJ1-2; a possible D gene is TRBD1 (5 bases). Germline V gene lookup returns CDR1 DFQATT and CDR2 SNEGSKA (reference sequence). CDR3 length equals 11 residues. Trimming removed 3 bases at V and 7 bases at J, with 9 bases between. Here the CDR3 reads CSASTGGGYTF. CDR3 nucleotide sequence: TGCAGTGCTAGCACAGGTGGTGGCTACACCTTC.

The chain uses TRBV19 and TRBJ1-1; D gene uncertain. The CDR3 consists of 14 residues. Between the trimmed V and J ends, which lost 3 bases and 7 bases, there was a span of 15 bases. The germline V gene encodes CDR1 LNHDA and CDR2 SQIVND (reference sequence). CDR3 sequence reads: CASSIPTPSFEAFF. The CDR3, as DNA: TGTGCCAGTAGTATTCCTACCCCGAGCTTTGAAGCTTTCTTT.

The J gene is TRBJ2-4, the V gene TRBV21-1; the table assigns TRBD2, which was not confirmed against the DNA. TRBV21-1 is a pseudogene segment. This CDR3 comprises 22 residues. The CDR3 loop is CASSKALFWGLAVYLAKNIQYF. Here the CDR3 DNA reads TGTGCCAGCAGCAAAGCGCTGTTCTGGGGACTAGCGGTGTATCTAGCCAAAAACATTCAGTACTTC.

V gene TRBV5-6 combines with J gene TRBJ1-2, with 10 bases identical to TRBD1. This CDR3 has 15 amino acids. Germline V gene lookup returns CDR1 SGHDT and CDR2 YYEEEE. Trimming removed 5 bases from V and 5 bases from J; junction bases left unmatched: 9. CDR3 nucleotide sequence: TGTGCCAGCAGTTCCGGGACAGGGGCAGCGTATGGCTACACCTTC. Encoded protein: CASSSGTGAAYGYTF.

This chain links TRBV3-1 (or the pseudogene TRBV3-2) with TRBJ1-5; 7 nucleotides line up with TRBD1. Germline V lookup: CDR1 LGHDT, CDR2 YNNKEL (reference sequence). V lost 9 bases to trimming and J lost 0 bases; unmatched junction nucleotides: 2. CDR3 length equals 13 residues. CDR3 DNA: TGTGCCAGACGGGACAGTAGCAATCAGCCCCAGCATTTT. Translated: CARRDSSNQPQHF.

V gene TRBV4-1 combines with J gene TRBJ2-1, with 8 bases identical to TRBD2. The CDR3 is 15 residues long. Losses at the gene ends were 4 bases for V and 3 bases for J; bases not matched to a gene: 5. CDR1 is MGHRA, CDR2 YSYEKL, per germline. CDR3 protein: CASSPVAGGYNEQFF. Written as DNA, the CDR3 is TGCGCCAGCAGCCCGGTGGCGGGAGGCTACAATGAGCAGTTCTTC.

The CDR3 nucleotides read TGTGCCAGCAGGGCAACCGGGACAGGGGCTGATTGGGCTTTCTTT. Translating it yields CASRATGTGADWAFF. The chain links TRBV28 to TRBJ1-1; 10 bases line up with TRBD1. V was pared by 6 bases and J by 11 bases, with 15 bases of the junction left unmatched. This CDR3 contains 15 residues. The germline V gene encodes CDR1 MDHEN and CDR2 SYDVKM.

The chain carries TRBV5-4 and TRBJ2-3; perhaps TRBD1 as D (6 bases). V was trimmed by 6 bases and J by 3 bases, leaving 11 bases between them. Per germline, CDR1 SGHNT and CDR2 YYREEE (reference sequence). CDR3 size: 13 residues. The CDR3 coding sequence is TGTGCCAGCATCGTCACAGGGACAGATACGCAGTATTTT. It codes for CASIVTGTDTQYF.

The chain is built from TRBV5-4 and TRBJ1-3, with 7 bases lining up with TRBD1. The V gene end was trimmed by 2 bases and the J gene end by 4 bases; junction bases not matched to a gene: 6. CDR3 length equals 15 residues. In germline, CDR1 is SGHNT, CDR2 YYREEE (reference sequence). Here the CDR3 reads CASSLTGVLGNTIYF. In DNA form, the CDR3 reads TGTGCCAGCAGCTTAACAGGGGTTCTAGGAAACACCATATATTTT. Combining the CDR3 with reference TRBV5-4 and TRBJ1-3 gives the whole variable domain ETGVTQSPTHLIKTRGQQVTLRCSSQSGHNTVSWYQQALGQGPQFIFQYYREEENGRGNFPPRFSGLQFPNYSSELNVNALELDDSALYLCASSLTGVLGNTIYFGEGSWLTVV.

The gene calls are TRBV19 and TRBJ1-2; D might be TRBD1 (6 bases). Deletions cut 4 bases from V and 2 bases from J, with 11 bases between. The CDR3 consists of 14 residues. Germline assignment: CDR1 LNHDA and CDR2 SQIVND (reference sequence). CDR3 DNA: TGTGCCAGTAGTACTCCCGACAGGAACTATGGCTACACCTTC. Protein: CASSTPDRNYGYTF. The full variable domain, rest sourced from reference TRBV19 and TRBJ1-2, is DGGITQSPKYLFRKEGQNVTLSCEQNLNHDAMYWYRQDPGQGLRLIYYSQIVNDFQKGDIAEGYSVSREKKESFPLTVTSAQKNPTAFYLCASSTPDRNYGYTFGSGTRLTVV.

This rearrangement joins TRBV5-6 to TRBJ2-5; TRBD1 matches at 7 bases. Germline V CDR1 and CDR2: SGHDT, YYEEEE. The CDR3 totals 13 residues. The V gene end was trimmed by 4 bases and the J gene end by 4 bases; junction bases not matched to a gene: 4. The CDR3 reads CASSADRPETQYF. The CDR3 bases are TGTGCCAGCAGCGCGGACAGGCCAGAGACCCAGTACTTC. The whole variable domain, remainder taken from reference TRBV5-6 and TRBJ2-5, is DAGVTQSPTHLIKTRGQQVTLRCSPKSGHDTVSWYQQALGQGPQFIFQYYEEEERQRGNFPDRFSGHQFPNYSSELNVNALLLGDSALYLCASSADRPETQYFGPGTRLLVL.

The V and J genes are TRBV7-9 and TRBJ1-6; D unclear. The CDR3 covers 12 residues. Germline V gene lookup returns CDR1 SEHNR and CDR2 FQNEAQ (reference sequence). V lost 8 bases to trimming and J lost 9 bases, with 11 bases between them. DNA of the CDR3: TGTGCCAGCCGAGAAGGGAGTTCACCCCTCCACTTT. Translation gives CASREGSSPLHF. Full variable domain (outside the CDR3, taken from reference TRBV7-9 and TRBJ1-6): DTGVSQNPRHKITKRGQNVTFRCDPISEHNRLYWYRQTLGQGPEFLTYFQNEAQLEKSRLLSDRFSAERPKGSFSTLEIQRTEQGDSAMYLCASREGSSPLHFGNGTRLTVT.

The gene calls are TRBV20-1 and TRBJ1-1, with a tentative D call TRBD1 (5 bases). V was shortened by 4 bases and J by 11 bases, with 14 bases between the two germline ends. The germline CDR1 and CDR2 sequences are DFQATT and SNEGSKA (reference sequence). The CDR3 extends over 11 amino acids. The chain's CDR3 is CSAIQAYRAFF. In DNA form, the CDR3 reads TGCAGTGCTATACAGGCTTATCGTGCTTTCTTT.

This chain joins TRBV6-2 or TRBV6-3 and TRBJ1-5, with a tentative D call TRBD1 (5 bases). Germline V lookup: CDR1 MNHEY, CDR2 SVGEGT. V dropped 5 bases and J dropped 2 bases, with 16 bases sitting between them. The CDR3 contains 16 residues. The CDR3 reads CASSHGRGRGNQPQHF. CDR3 DNA: TGTGCCAGCAGTCACGGGAGGGGCCGGGGCAATCAGCCCCAGCATTTT.

This chain links TRBV6-2 or TRBV6-3 with TRBJ2-1; D is unresolved. This CDR3 contains 12 residues. Germline loops: CDR1 MNHEY, CDR2 SVGEGT. Between the trimmed V and J ends, which lost 4 bases and 8 bases, there was a span of 9 bases. The CDR3 nucleotides are TGTGCCAGCAGTTTAAGCGCCCATGAGCAGTTCTTC. Translated, it gives CASSLSAHEQFF.

This chain joins TRBV11-2 and TRBJ2-1; the D is unclear. This CDR3 has 14 residues. Germline CDR1 reads SGHAT; CDR2 reads FQNNGV. The ends were cut back, 4 bases at V and 8 bases at J, with 15 bases in the middle. The CDR3 DNA is TGTGCCAGCAGCTCTCTGGGCCCGGCCGATGAGCAGTTCTTC. Amino acid sequence: CASSSLGPADEQFF. Full variable domain (rest looked up from reference TRBV11-2 and TRBJ2-1): EAGVAQSPRYKIIEKRQSVAFWCNPISGHATLYWYQQILGQGPKLLIQFQNNGVVDDSQLPKDRFSAERLKGVDSTLKIQPAKLEDSAVYLCASSSLGPADEQFFGPGTRLTVL.

V is TRBV23-1 and J is TRBJ2-7; a weak D match, TRBD1 (5 bases). TRBV23-1 counts as an open reading frame of uncertain function. Trimming took 10 bases from V and 6 from J, leaving 22 bases between them. This CDR3 has 14 residues. The CDR3 here is CATTQIQADREQYF. The DNA for the CDR3 is TGCGCCACCACCCAGATACAGGCTGACCGCGAGCAGTACTTC.

This clone was found a few times. The chain joins TRBV28 to TRBJ1-2; D unclear. Per the germline V gene, CDR1 is MDHEN and CDR2 is SYDVKM. The length of the CDR3 is 12 residues. The germline V and J ends were trimmed by 3 bases and 8 bases, with 10 bases remaining between them. The CDR3 bases are TGTGCCAGCAGTTTTTGGTCGCAGGGCTACACCTTC. Its translation is CASSFWSQGYTF.

J is TRBJ1-1 and V is TRBV7-9, with 10 bases that match TRBD1. The V and J ends lost 4 bases and 1 base, in that order; junction bases with no gene match: 0. CDR1 is SEHNR, CDR2 FQNEAQ, per germline (reference sequence). This CDR3 is built from 14 residues. In DNA, the CDR3 is TGTGCCAGCAGCTGGACAGGGGGGAACACTGAAGCTTTCTTT. Protein: CASSWTGGNTEAFF. Using reference TRBV7-9 and TRBJ1-1 for the parts outside the CDR3, the full variable domain is DTGVSQNPRHKITKRGQNVTFRCDPISEHNRLYWYRQTLGQGPEFLTYFQNEAQLEKSRLLSDRFSAERPKGSFSTLEIQRTEQGDSAMYLCASSWTGGNTEAFFGQGTRLTVV.

CDR3 sequence reads: CASRRMTSGRAFTGELFF. In DNA, the CDR3 is TGTGCCAGCCGCAGAATGACTAGCGGGAGGGCCTTTACCGGGGAGCTGTTTTTT. This chain joins TRBV3-1 (or the pseudogene TRBV3-2) and TRBJ2-2; 14 bases fit TRBD2. The trim removed 8 bases at V and 5 bases at J, leaving 13 bases unmatched. The CDR3 is 18 residues long. Germline loops: CDR1 LGHDT, CDR2 YNNKEL (reference sequence).

The rearrangement links TRBV7-3 to TRBJ1-2; 7 bases are a match to TRBD1. CDR3 size: 13 residues. Unmatched junction bases numbered 1, after V lost 3 bases and J lost 3 bases. Per germline, CDR1 SGHTA and CDR2 FQGTGA. The CDR3 DNA sequence: TGTGCCAGCAGCTTCGACAGGGACTATGGCTACACCTTC. Protein sequence: CASSFDRDYGYTF. Looking up the rest from reference TRBV7-3 and TRBJ1-2 gives the full variable domain: GAGVSQTPSNKVTEKGKYVELRCDPISGHTALYWYRQSLGQGPEFLIYFQGTGAADDSGLPNDRFFAVRPEGSVSTLKIQRTERGDSAVYLCASSFDRDYGYTFGSGTRLTVV.

V is TRBV19 and J is TRBJ1-1; D is unclear. The CDR3 is 12 amino acids. V lost 6 bases to trimming and J lost 1 base, with 6 bases between them. CDR1 is LNHDA and CDR2 is SQIVND in the germline V gene (reference sequence). As DNA, the CDR3 is TGTGCCAGTAGATCAGGGAACACTGAAGCTTTCTTT. As protein: CASRSGNTEAFF.

The V gene is TRBV18, the J gene TRBJ2-5, with 7 bases lining up with TRBD2. With 10 bases clipped from V and 5 bases from J, the junction kept 13 bases outside the gene matches. The CDR3 covers 14 residues. Per the germline V gene, CDR1 is KGHSH and CDR2 is LQKENI. The CDR3: CATNRRGFEETQYF. CDR3 nucleotide sequence: TGTGCCACTAACCGGCGGGGGTTCGAGGAGACCCAGTACTTC.

This chain links TRBV28 with TRBJ2-4, with a tentative D call TRBD2 (6 bases). The V gene's germline CDR1 is MDHEN and CDR2 SYDVKM. V lost 2 bases and J lost 1, with 9 bases in between. The CDR3 spans 15 residues. Here the CDR3 reads CASSLGGSAKNIQYF. In DNA, the CDR3 is TGTGCCAGCAGTTTAGGAGGGTCCGCCAAAAACATTCAGTACTTC. The variable domain in full, completed from reference TRBV28 and TRBJ2-4, reads DVKVTQSSRYLVKRTGEKVFLECVQDMDHENMFWYRQDPGLGLRLIYFSYDVKMKEKGDIPEGYSVSREKKERFSLILESASTNQTSMYLCASSLGGSAKNIQYFGAGTRLSVL.

Written as DNA, the CDR3 is TGTGCCAGTAGTATGGCGGGAGGGGCAGAGACCCAGTACTTC. It translates to CASSMAGGAETQYF. The chain combines TRBV19 with TRBJ2-5, with 9 nucleotides matching TRBD2. The CDR3 covers 14 residues. CDR1 LNHDA and CDR2 SQIVND come from the germline V gene (reference sequence). The trim removed 3 bases at V and 4 bases at J, leaving 3 bases unmatched.

The V call is TRBV28, the J call TRBJ2-1, with D possibly matching TRBD2 (7 bases). This CDR3 comprises 14 residues. Per the germline V gene, CDR1 is MDHEN and CDR2 is SYDVKM. Trimming took off 2 bases at V and 12 bases at J, with 17 bases between the two ends. CDR3 coding DNA: TGTGCCAGCAGTTTAATCCTAGCGGTAGGGGGGCAGTTCTTC. Translation: CASSLILAVGGQFF.